The T cell receptor (beta chain) described here comes from a study of blood T cell repertoires in COVID-19. In the study overall: Whether acute or convalescent, the COVID-19 samples came from the United States, Italy and Spain.

Cohorts were based on clinical histories the participants reported. Study processing details: Estimation of nucleated cell counts was performed using reference gene primer amplification. Sequencing was performed with immunoSEQ multiplex PCR; in TCRdb, only in-frame clones are kept and a portion is missing. V and J calls and clone size are as listed in that table; D and trimming were resolved from the DNA. The table has roughly 150,000 clones, around 79% seen once. The junction had 6 bases not matched to a gene; V was cut back by 0 bases and J by 7 bases. Germline CDR1 SGDLS, CDR2 YYNGEE. The CDR3 has 14 residues.

The receptor was derived from an older woman in a cohort exposed to, infected with or recovered from COVID-19 (not recorded which). Material for sequencing was PBMCs or T cells enriched from blood (not recorded which). The chain is built from TRBV9 and TRBJ2-5, with 7 bases identical to TRBD1. The CDR3 reads CASSVGLQGVTQYF. The CDR3 coding sequence is TGTGCCAGCAGCGTAGGGCTGCAGGGGGTGACCCAGTACTTC.